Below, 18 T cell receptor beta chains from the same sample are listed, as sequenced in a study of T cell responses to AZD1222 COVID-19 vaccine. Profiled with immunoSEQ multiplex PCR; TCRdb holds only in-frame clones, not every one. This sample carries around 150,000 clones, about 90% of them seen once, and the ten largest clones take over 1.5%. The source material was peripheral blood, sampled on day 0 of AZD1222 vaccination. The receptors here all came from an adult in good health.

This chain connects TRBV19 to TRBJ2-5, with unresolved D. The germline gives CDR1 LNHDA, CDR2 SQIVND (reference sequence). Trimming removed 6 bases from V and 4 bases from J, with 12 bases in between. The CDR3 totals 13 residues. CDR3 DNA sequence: TGTGCCAGTAGACGAGAGAGGTCAGAGACCCAGTACTTC. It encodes CASRRERSETQYF.

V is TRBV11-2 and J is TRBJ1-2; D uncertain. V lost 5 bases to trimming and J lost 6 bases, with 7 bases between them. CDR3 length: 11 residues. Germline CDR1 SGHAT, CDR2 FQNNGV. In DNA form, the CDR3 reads TGTGCCAGCAGCGGCTATGATGGCTACACCTTC. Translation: CASSGYDGYTF.

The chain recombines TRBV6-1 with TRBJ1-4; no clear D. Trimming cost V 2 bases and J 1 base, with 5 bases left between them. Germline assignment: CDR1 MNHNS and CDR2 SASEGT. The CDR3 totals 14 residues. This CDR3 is CASSEWGTNEKLFF. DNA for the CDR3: TGTGCCAGCAGTGAATGGGGAACTAATGAAAAACTGTTTTTT.

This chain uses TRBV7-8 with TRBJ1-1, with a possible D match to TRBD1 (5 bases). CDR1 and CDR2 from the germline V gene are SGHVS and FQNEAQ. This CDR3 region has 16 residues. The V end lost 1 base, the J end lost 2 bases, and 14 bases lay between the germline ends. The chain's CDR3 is CASSLVRGLLNTEAFF. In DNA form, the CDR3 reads TGTGCCAGCAGCTTAGTACGGGGGTTGTTAAACACTGAAGCTTTCTTT.

The CDR3 loop is CASTSRGHTGELFF. The CDR3 nucleotides read TGCGCCAGCACTTCCCGTGGTCACACCGGGGAGCTGTTTTTT. The V gene is TRBV5-1, the J gene TRBJ2-2; D is unresolved. This CDR3 is built from 14 residues. Trimming stripped 6 bases from V and 3 bases from J, with 12 bases between. Germline assignment: CDR1 SGHRS and CDR2 YFSETQ.

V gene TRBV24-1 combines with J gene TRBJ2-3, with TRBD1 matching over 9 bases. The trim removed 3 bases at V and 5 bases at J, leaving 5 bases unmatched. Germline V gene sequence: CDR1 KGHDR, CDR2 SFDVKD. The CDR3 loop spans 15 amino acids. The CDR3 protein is CATSDPGTGRDTQYF. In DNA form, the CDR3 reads TGTGCCACCAGTGATCCGGGGACAGGGCGAGATACGCAGTATTTT.

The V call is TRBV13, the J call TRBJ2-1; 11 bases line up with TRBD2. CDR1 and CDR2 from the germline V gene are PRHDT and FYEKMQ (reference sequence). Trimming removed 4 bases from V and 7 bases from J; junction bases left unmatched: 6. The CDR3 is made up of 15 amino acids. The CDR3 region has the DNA TGTGCCAGCAGCTCCGGGACTAGCGGACTTAATGAGCAGTTCTTC. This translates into CASSSGTSGLNEQFF. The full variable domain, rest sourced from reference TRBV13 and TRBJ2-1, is AAGVIQSPRHLIKEKRETATLKCYPIPRHDTVYWYQQGPGQDPQFLISFYEKMQSDKGSIPDRFSAQQFSDYHSELNMSSLELGDSALYFCASSSGTSGLNEQFFGPGTRLTVL.

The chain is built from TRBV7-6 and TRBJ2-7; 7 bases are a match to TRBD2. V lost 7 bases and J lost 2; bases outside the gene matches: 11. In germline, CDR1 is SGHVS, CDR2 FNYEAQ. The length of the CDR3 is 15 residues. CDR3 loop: CASTPGRAPAYEQYF. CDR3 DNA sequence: TGTGCCAGCACCCCGGGGAGGGCCCCGGCCTACGAGCAGTACTTC.

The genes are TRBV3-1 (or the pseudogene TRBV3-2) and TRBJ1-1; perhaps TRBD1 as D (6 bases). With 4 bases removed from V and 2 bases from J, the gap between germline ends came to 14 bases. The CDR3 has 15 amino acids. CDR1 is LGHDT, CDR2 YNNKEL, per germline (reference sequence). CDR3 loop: CASSLPGTPNTEAFF. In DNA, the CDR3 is TGTGCCAGCAGCCTACCCGGGACACCTAACACTGAAGCTTTCTTT.

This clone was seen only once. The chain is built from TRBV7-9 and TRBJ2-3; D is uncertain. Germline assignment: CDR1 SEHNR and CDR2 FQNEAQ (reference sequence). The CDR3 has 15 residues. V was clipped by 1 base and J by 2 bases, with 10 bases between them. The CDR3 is CASSLGAVITDTQYF. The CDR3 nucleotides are TGTGCCAGCAGCTTAGGGGCAGTTATCACAGATACGCAGTATTTT. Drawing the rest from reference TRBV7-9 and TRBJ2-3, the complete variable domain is DTGVSQNPRHKITKRGQNVTFRCDPISEHNRLYWYRQTLGQGPEFLTYFQNEAQLEKSRLLSDRFSAERPKGSFSTLEIQRTEQGDSAMYLCASSLGAVITDTQYFGPGTRLTVL.

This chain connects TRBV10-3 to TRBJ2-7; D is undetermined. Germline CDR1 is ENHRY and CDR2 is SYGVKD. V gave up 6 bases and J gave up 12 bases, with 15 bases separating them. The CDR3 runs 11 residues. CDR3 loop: CAISEDLLMYF. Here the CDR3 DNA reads TGTGCCATCAGCGAGGACCTCCTCATGTACTTC.

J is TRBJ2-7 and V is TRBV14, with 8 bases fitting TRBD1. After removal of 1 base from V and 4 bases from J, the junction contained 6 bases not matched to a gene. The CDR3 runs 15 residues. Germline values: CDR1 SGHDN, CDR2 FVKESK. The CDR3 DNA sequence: TGTGCCAGCAGCCAAGTTGGACAGGGAGATTACGAGCAGTACTTC. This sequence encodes CASSQVGQGDYEQYF.

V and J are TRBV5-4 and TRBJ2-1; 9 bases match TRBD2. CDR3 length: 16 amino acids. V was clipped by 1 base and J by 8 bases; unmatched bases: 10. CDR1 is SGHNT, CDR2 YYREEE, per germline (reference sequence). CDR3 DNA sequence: TGTGCCAGCAGCTTGAGAGCGGGAGGCTCCCCCTATGAGCAGTTCTTC. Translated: CASSLRAGGSPYEQFF.

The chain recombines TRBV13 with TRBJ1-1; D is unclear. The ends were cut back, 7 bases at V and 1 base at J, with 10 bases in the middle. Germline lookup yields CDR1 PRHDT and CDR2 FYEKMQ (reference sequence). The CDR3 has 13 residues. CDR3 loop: CASTLDKNTEAFF. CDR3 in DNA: TGTGCCAGCACCCTAGACAAGAACACTGAAGCTTTCTTT. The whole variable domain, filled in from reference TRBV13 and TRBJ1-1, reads AAGVIQSPRHLIKEKRETATLKCYPIPRHDTVYWYQQGPGQDPQFLISFYEKMQSDKGSIPDRFSAQQFSDYHSELNMSSLELGDSALYFCASTLDKNTEAFFGQGTRLTVV.

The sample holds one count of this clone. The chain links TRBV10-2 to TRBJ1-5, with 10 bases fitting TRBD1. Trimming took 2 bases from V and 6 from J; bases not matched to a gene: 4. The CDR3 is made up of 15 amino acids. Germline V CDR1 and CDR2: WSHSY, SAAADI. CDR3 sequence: CASSEIGQGGQPQHF. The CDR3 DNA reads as TGCGCCAGCAGTGAGATTGGACAGGGGGGTCAGCCCCAGCATTTT.

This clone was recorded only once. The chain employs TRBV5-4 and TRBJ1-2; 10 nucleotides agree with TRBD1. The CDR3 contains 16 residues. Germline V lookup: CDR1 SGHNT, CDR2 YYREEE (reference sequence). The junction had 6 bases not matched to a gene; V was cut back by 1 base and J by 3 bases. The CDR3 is CASSLYPGTGDYGYTF. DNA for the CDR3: TGTGCCAGCAGCTTGTATCCCGGGACAGGGGACTATGGCTACACCTTC.

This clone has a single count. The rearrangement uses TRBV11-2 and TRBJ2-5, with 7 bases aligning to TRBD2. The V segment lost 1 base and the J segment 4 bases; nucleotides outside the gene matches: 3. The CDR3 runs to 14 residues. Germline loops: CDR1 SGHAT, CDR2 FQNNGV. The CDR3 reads CASSLVGGSETQYF. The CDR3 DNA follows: TGTGCCAGCAGCTTAGTCGGGGGGTCAGAGACCCAGTACTTC. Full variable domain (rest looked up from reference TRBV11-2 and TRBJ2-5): EAGVAQSPRYKIIEKRQSVAFWCNPISGHATLYWYQQILGQGPKLLIQFQNNGVVDDSQLPKDRFSAERLKGVDSTLKIQPAKLEDSAVYLCASSLVGGSETQYFGPGTRLLVL.

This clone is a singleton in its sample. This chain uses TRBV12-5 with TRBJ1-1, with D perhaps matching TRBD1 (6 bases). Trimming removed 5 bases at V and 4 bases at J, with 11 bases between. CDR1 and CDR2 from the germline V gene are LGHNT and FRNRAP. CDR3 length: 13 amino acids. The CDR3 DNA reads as TGTGCTAGTGGTCAAGGGGGATTCACTGAAGCTTTCTTT. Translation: CASGQGGFTEAFF. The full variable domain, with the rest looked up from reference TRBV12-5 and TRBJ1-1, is DARVTQTPRHKVTEMGQEVTMRCQPILGHNTVFWYRQTMMQGLELLAYFRNRAPLDDSGMPKDRFSAEMPDATLATLKIQPSEPRDSAVYFCASGQGGFTEAFFGQGTRLTVV.